The source of this TCR beta chain is a study of neurological immune-mediated disorders. Study-wide results and caveats: The level of TCR clonal expansion was highest in patients with HTLV-1-associated myelopathy and lowest in multiple sclerosis, where it fell below the level seen in healthy controls. Expanded clones shared no identical CDR3 amino acid sequences across subjects, which suggested private TCR-beta repertoires in all groups.

A few counts support this clonotype. Its antigen is unidentified. Time point here: longitudinal time-point 3. Every sequencing run produced over 170 million TCR-beta sequences, and the sequences from any one run covered 15-18 subjects. TCRdb re-analysed the 5' RACE reads in MiXCR, keeping a single row per CDR3 protein. The sample lists approximately 47,000 distinct CDR3 sequences; approximately 12% were seen once. Sequencing was carried out using PBMCs. The TCR was taken from a male donor with HTLV-1-associated myelopathy (HAM/TSP).

Here the CDR3 DNA reads TGTGCCAGCAGTTCCAACCGGGACATTCAGTACTTC. This codes for CASSSNRDIQYF. The J gene is TRBJ2-4, the V gene TRBV12-3 or TRBV12-4; D is unclear. The CDR3 runs to 12 residues. V dropped 4 bases and J dropped 8 bases, with 9 bases sitting between them.